The entry that follows covers one TCR beta chain sequence. This entry comes from a study of blood T cell repertoires in COVID-19. Study summary: COVID-19 samples from acute and convalescent phases originated in the United States, Italy and Spain. The cDNA or gDNA used as material had been derived from T cells, B-cell-depleted T cells, or PBMCs.

The CDR3 loop spans 13 amino acids. V lost 3 bases and J 4 bases, leaving 9 bases between the germline ends. In the authors' methods: The authors estimated nucleated cell counts from reference gene primer amplification. Sequencing used immunoSEQ multiplex PCR; TCRdb keeps in-frame clones, though not all of them. V, J and clone size are taken as reported in that table, and D and trimming were inferred from the DNA itself. This sample has about 26,000 clones; 87% occur once, and the top ten carry 13%. The sample comprised peripheral blood. The V call is TRBV12-3 or TRBV12-4, the J call TRBJ1-1; maybe TRBD1 (5 bases). The TCR sequence derives from a human donor in a cohort sampled during active COVID-19. The donor label of this sample is uncertain. CDR3 sequence: CASSLNRGTEAFF. In DNA form, the CDR3 reads TGTGCCAGCAGTTTGAATAGGGGCACTGAAGCTTTCTTT.